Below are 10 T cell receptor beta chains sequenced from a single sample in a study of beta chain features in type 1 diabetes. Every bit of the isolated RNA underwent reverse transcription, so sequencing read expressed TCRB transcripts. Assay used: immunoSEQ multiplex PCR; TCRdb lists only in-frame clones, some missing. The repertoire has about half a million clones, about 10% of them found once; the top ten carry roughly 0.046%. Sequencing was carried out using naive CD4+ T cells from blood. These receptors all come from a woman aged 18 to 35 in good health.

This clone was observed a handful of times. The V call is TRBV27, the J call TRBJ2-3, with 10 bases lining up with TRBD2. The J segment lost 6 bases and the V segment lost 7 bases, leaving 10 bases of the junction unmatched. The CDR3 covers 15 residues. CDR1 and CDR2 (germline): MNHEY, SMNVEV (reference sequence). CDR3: CASIRSGRAVDTQYF. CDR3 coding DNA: TGTGCCAGCATAAGGAGCGGGAGGGCCGTGGATACGCAGTATTTT.

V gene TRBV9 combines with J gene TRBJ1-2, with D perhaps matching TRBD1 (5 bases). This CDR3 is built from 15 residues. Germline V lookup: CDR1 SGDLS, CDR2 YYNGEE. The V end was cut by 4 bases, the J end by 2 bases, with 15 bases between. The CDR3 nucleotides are TGTGCCAGCAGCCCCAGAGGGACGATAAACTATGGCTACACCTTC. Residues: CASSPRGTINYGYTF.

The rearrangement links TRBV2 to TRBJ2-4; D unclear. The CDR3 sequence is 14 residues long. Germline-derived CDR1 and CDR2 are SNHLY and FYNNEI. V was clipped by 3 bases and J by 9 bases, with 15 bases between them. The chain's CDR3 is CASSESAPVGIQYF. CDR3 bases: TGTGCCAGCAGTGAGTCGGCTCCGGTCGGCATTCAGTACTTC.

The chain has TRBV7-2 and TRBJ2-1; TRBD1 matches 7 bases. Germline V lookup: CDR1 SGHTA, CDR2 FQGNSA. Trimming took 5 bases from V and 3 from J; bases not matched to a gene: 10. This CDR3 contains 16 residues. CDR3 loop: CASSRRQGTVYNEQFF. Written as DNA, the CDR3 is TGTGCCAGCAGCAGACGACAGGGAACCGTCTACAATGAGCAGTTCTTC.

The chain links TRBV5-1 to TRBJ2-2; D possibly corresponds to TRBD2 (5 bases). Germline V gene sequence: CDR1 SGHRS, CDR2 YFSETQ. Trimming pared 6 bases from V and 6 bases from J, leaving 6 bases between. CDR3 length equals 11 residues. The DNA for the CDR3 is TGCGCCAGCAACGGGGCCGGGGAGCTGTTTTTT. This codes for CASNGAGELFF.

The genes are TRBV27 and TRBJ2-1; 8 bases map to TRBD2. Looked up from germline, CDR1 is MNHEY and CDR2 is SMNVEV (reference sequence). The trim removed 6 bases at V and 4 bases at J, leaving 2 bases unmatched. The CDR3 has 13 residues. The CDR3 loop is CASRTSVYNEQFF. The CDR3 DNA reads TGTGCCAGCAGGACTAGCGTATACAATGAGCAGTTCTTC.

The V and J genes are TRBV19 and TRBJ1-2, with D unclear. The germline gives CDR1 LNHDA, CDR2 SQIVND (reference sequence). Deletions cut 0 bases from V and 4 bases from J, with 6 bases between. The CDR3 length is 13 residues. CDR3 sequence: CASSIERVYGYTF. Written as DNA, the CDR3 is TGTGCCAGTAGTATAGAACGAGTCTATGGCTACACCTTC.

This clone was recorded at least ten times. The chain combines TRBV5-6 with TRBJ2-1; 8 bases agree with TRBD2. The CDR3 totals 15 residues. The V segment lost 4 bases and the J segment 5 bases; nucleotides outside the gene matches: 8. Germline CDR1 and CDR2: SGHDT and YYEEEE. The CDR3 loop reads CASSLGLVGHNEQFF. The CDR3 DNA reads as TGTGCCAGCAGCCTGGGACTAGTCGGGCACAATGAGCAGTTCTTC.

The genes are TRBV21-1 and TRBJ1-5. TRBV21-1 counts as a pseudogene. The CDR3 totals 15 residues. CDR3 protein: CASRGDVDSNQPQHF. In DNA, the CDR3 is TGTGCCAGCAGGGGGGACGTAGATAGCAATCAGCCCCAGCATTTT.

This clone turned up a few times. CDR3 sequence reads: CASGGDGTEAFF. The DNA of the CDR3 is TGTGCCAGCGGTGGGGACGGAACTGAAGCTTTCTTT. The chain uses TRBV2 and TRBJ1-1; D is possibly TRBD1 (5 bases). The CDR3 loop spans 12 amino acids. CDR1 SNHLY and CDR2 FYNNEI come from the germline V gene. V was shortened by 8 bases and J by 5 bases, with 12 bases between the two germline ends.